These 21 T cell receptor beta chains came from one sample sequenced in a study of CD8+ T cells in alopecia areata. The treatment here: oral pan-JAK inhibitor, 5-10 mg twice daily. RNA was isolated and reverse transcribed to cDNA, the sequencing template. This table comes from immunoSEQ multiplex PCR, and its TCRdb copy is limited to in-frame clones, with some not included. The sample contains 200,000 to 250,000 clones, around 65% of which appear only once. The sequencing here drew on CD4+ T cells sorted from blood, taken at approximately week 44, from a patient treated with tofacitinib. These receptors were obtained from a human donor with alopecia areata.

This clone was detected a few times. The V and J genes are TRBV11-2 and TRBJ2-7; perhaps TRBD2 as D (5 bases). The CDR3 contains 17 residues. Germline V CDR1 and CDR2: SGHAT, FQNNGV. Trimming took off 4 bases at V and 4 bases at J, with 23 bases between the two ends. The CDR3 region has the DNA TGTGCCAGCAGCTCGTTCGAGGACTGGGCCCGGCCTTACGAGCAGTACTTC. It is translated as CASSSFEDWARPYEQYF. The entire variable domain, with the rest obtained from reference TRBV11-2 and TRBJ2-7, is as follows: EAGVAQSPRYKIIEKRQSVAFWCNPISGHATLYWYQQILGQGPKLLIQFQNNGVVDDSQLPKDRFSAERLKGVDSTLKIQPAKLEDSAVYLCASSSFEDWARPYEQYFGPGTRLTVT.

For the CDR3, the DNA is TGTGCCTGGTCCCTGGGGGCGAACACCGGGGAGCTGTTTTTT. Residues: CAWSLGANTGELFF. The rearrangement uses TRBV30 and TRBJ2-2; D possibly uses TRBD1 or TRBD2 (5 bases each). Germline CDR1 is GTSNPN and CDR2 is SVGIG (reference sequence). The CDR3 covers 14 residues. With 5 bases removed from V and 0 bases from J, the gap between germline ends came to 10 bases.

The gene calls are TRBV27 and TRBJ1-5; D is uncertain. Looked up from germline, CDR1 is MNHEY and CDR2 is SMNVEV (reference sequence). The CDR3 has 14 amino acids. V lost 5 bases and J lost 9, with 17 bases in between. CDR3 in amino acids: CASSPYSVQGPQHF. The CDR3 nucleotides read TGTGCCAGCAGTCCCTACAGCGTCCAAGGGCCCCAGCATTTT.

V usage is TRBV15 and J usage is TRBJ1-2; D gene ambiguous. Germline CDR1 and CDR2: LNHNV and YYDKDF (reference sequence). The V end was cut by 2 bases, the J end by 5 bases, with 15 bases between. There are 15 residues in the CDR3. The CDR3 region has the DNA TGTGCCACCAGCAGAACGTCGGGGAGCGGGTATGGCTACACCTTC. It encodes CATSRTSGSGYGYTF.

The chain couples TRBV7-2 to TRBJ1-6; D is possibly TRBD1 (6 bases). In germline, CDR1 is SGHTA, CDR2 FQGNSA. Trimming left V 5 bases short and J 8 bases short, with 10 bases between. The CDR3 extends over 13 amino acids. CDR3 residues: CASSKDRDSPLHF. The CDR3, as DNA: TGTGCCAGCAGCAAGGACAGAGATTCACCCCTCCACTTT.

The rearrangement joins TRBV5-1 to TRBJ1-1, with D unclear. The germline gives CDR1 SGHRS, CDR2 YFSETQ. This CDR3 region has 13 residues. V gave up 5 bases and J gave up 5 bases, with 13 bases separating them. CDR3 sequence reads: CASSSSGPTEAFF. CDR3 bases: TGCGCCAGCAGTTCCAGTGGACCAACTGAAGCTTTCTTT.

The rearrangement joins TRBV30 to TRBJ1-5, with D unresolved. Trimming left V 1 base short and J 0 bases short, with 16 bases between. CDR1 and CDR2 (germline): GTSNPN, SVGIG (reference sequence). The CDR3 is made up of 17 amino acids. As DNA, the CDR3 is TGTGCCTGGAGTGCTAGCGGGGTCACTAATAGCAATCAGCCCCAGCATTTT. Its translation is CAWSASGVTNSNQPQHF.

In its sample, this clone was seen a few times. J is TRBJ2-3 and V is TRBV30; no reliable D call. Trimming removed 2 bases from V and 1 base from J, with 13 bases in between. Germline V CDR1 and CDR2: GTSNPN, SVGIG (reference sequence). The CDR3 extends over 15 amino acids. The CDR3 sequence is CAWSSGILGTDTQYF. CDR3 in DNA: TGTGCCTGGAGTTCGGGCATCCTCGGCACAGATACGCAGTATTTT.

The genes are TRBV4-3 and TRBJ1-2; 8 bases match TRBD1. This CDR3 contains 15 residues. Germline-derived CDR1 and CDR2 are LGHNA and YSLEER. Germline trimming cut 0 bases from V and 13 bases from J; bases unmatched to any gene: 13. For the CDR3, the DNA is TGCGCCAGCAGCCAAGATATGGGGACAGGTTCCCCGGGCACCTTC. Its protein product is CASSQDMGTGSPGTF.

There are a few counts of this clone. This rearrangement joins TRBV29-1 to TRBJ2-3; no clear D gene. CDR3 length: 14 amino acids. Germline CDR1 is SQVTM and CDR2 is ANQGSEA. Trimming left V 5 bases short and J 0 bases short, with 12 bases between. CDR3: CSVIPLPSTDTQYF. The DNA for the CDR3 is TGCAGCGTTATTCCTCTACCTAGCACAGATACGCAGTATTTT.

The chain recombines TRBV13 with TRBJ1-2; the match to TRBD1 covers 10 bases. This CDR3 comprises 15 residues. The germline CDR1 and CDR2 sequences are PRHDT and FYEKMQ (reference sequence). V dropped 2 bases and J dropped 5; count of bases not matched to a gene: 5. The CDR3: CASSLRRGQGYGYTF. The CDR3 DNA reads TGTGCCAGCAGCTTACGGCGGGGACAGGGGTATGGCTACACCTTC.

This clone was counted a few times. This sequence joins TRBV5-1 and TRBJ2-5; maybe TRBD1 (6 bases). Trimming stripped 0 bases from V and 2 bases from J, with 11 bases between. The germline CDR1 and CDR2 sequences are SGHRS and YFSETQ. The CDR3 consists of 15 residues. The CDR3 loop reads CASSLGGHHQETQYF. CDR3 nucleotides: TGCGCCAGCAGCTTGGGGGGGCACCATCAAGAGACCCAGTACTTC.

The sample holds a few counts of this clone. The V call is TRBV11-2, the J call TRBJ2-3; tentatively, D is TRBD1 (6 bases). From germline, CDR1 is SGHAT and CDR2 FQNNGV. The CDR3 length is 14 residues. With 3 bases removed from V and 3 bases from J, the gap between germline ends came to 10 bases. As DNA, the CDR3 is TGTGCCAGCAGCTTCCTACAGGGTACAGATACGCAGTATTTT. Protein product: CASSFLQGTDTQYF.

This rearrangement joins TRBV5-1 to TRBJ2-7, with TRBD2 identical over 10 bases. V gave up 2 bases and J gave up 6 bases; unmatched junction bases: 8. The CDR3 is 15 amino acids. Germline V lookup: CDR1 SGHRS, CDR2 YFSETQ. CDR3 in amino acids: CASSFSAGGPVEQYF. CDR3 coding DNA: TGCGCCAGCAGCTTCTCAGCGGGGGGGCCCGTCGAGCAGTACTTC.

This clone appeared once. V is TRBV29-1 and J is TRBJ1-1; D remains unclear. V was shortened by 1 base and J by 1 base, with 10 bases between the two germline ends. In germline, CDR1 is SQVTM, CDR2 ANQGSEA. The CDR3 runs 14 residues. The CDR3 nucleotides read TGCAGCGTTGAAGGACGGATATCGAACACTGAAGCTTTCTTT. As protein: CSVEGRISNTEAFF.

CDR3 nucleotide sequence: TGTGCCAGCAGTGCTGCCACATCCTACGAGCAGTACTTC. Translation gives CASSAATSYEQYF. The V call is TRBV25-1, the J call TRBJ2-7; the D is unclear. Germline values: CDR1 MGHDK, CDR2 SYGVNS. V shed 4 bases and J shed 1 base, with 8 bases lying between them. The CDR3 has 13 amino acids.

The rearrangement joins TRBV5-1 to TRBJ1-2, with 7 bases aligning to TRBD1. CDR1 and CDR2 (germline): SGHRS, YFSETQ. CDR3 size: 18 residues. Germline trimming cut 1 base from V and 4 bases from J; bases unmatched to any gene: 16. The DNA of the CDR3 is TGCGCCAGCAGCTTGTCGTCCCAACTAGACAGGGTCCCCTATGGCTACACCTTC. This translates into CASSLSSQLDRVPYGYTF.

The chain employs TRBV6-5 and TRBJ2-3, with 8 bases aligning to TRBD1. V trimming: 6 bases; J trimming: 2 bases; junction bases outside the gene matches: 4. The CDR3 consists of 14 residues. Germline V gene lookup returns CDR1 MNHEY and CDR2 SVGAGI. The CDR3 DNA reads TGTGCCAGCAGGCCGGGACAGGCCACAGATACGCAGTATTTT. Its protein product is CASRPGQATDTQYF.

This clone was recorded a few times. The J gene is TRBJ2-2, the V gene TRBV10-3, with 12 bases that match TRBD1. The CDR3 totals 17 residues. From germline, CDR1 is ENHRY and CDR2 SYGVKD. Trimming removed 11 bases from V and 7 bases from J; junction bases left unmatched: 17. The CDR3 protein is CASLDGTGGPGDGELFF. The CDR3 bases are TGTGCCTCCTTGGATGGGACAGGGGGCCCTGGGGACGGGGAGCTGTTTTTT.

The sample holds many counts of this clone. The chain couples TRBV7-2 to TRBJ1-5; D may be TRBD1 (5 bases). The V gene lost 1 base and the J gene lost 7 bases, with 17 bases spanning the gap. The CDR3 length is 16 residues. In germline, CDR1 is SGHTA, CDR2 FQGNSA. The CDR3: CASSLVGSGVGQPQHF. The CDR3 DNA sequence: TGTGCCAGCAGCTTAGTTGGCTCGGGGGTAGGGCAGCCCCAGCATTTT.

The sample holds many counts of this clone. CDR3 region: CASSHRGSYNSPLHF. The CDR3 DNA reads TGTGCCAGCAGCCACAGGGGCTCCTATAATTCACCCCTCCACTTT. The chain couples TRBV14 to TRBJ1-6, with D possibly being TRBD1 (6 bases). V lost 3 bases to trimming and J lost 0 bases, with 6 bases between them. The CDR3 is 15 residues long. CDR1 SGHDN and CDR2 FVKESK come from the germline V gene.